Listed here are 29 T cell receptor beta chains from one sample, sequenced in a study of cytomegalovirus exposure and HLA in healthy donors. The PCR had 60 Vbeta and 13 Jbeta primers. Sequencing was performed with immunoSEQ multiplex PCR; in TCRdb, only in-frame clones are kept and a portion is missing. The sample holds around 100,000 clones, 82% seen once. The sequenced sample was PBMCs. The receptors come from a man aged 25-45 years in good health and CMV-seropositive.

This chain connects TRBV4-1 to TRBJ2-1; 10 nucleotides align to TRBD2. The CDR3 runs 15 residues. Germline lookup yields CDR1 MGHRA and CDR2 YSYEKL. The V gene end was trimmed by 5 bases and the J gene end by 4 bases; junction bases not matched to a gene: 5. In nucleotides, the CDR3 is TGCGCCAGCAGCTCCCCTAGCGGGAGTTACAATGAGCAGTTCTTC. It yields the protein CASSSPSGSYNEQFF.

This chain joins TRBV28 and TRBJ2-5, with D maybe TRBD2 (7 bases). Germline CDR1 and CDR2: MDHEN and SYDVKM. This CDR3 spans 17 amino acids. Trimming stripped 6 bases from V and 5 bases from J, with 25 bases between. In DNA, the CDR3 is TGTGCCAGCAGCCTACTAGGGGGACTATCAAATTCGGAGACCCAGTACTTC. Its translation is CASSLLGGLSNSETQYF.

The rearrangement links TRBV5-1 to TRBJ2-1; the D gene is possibly TRBD1 (5 bases). Trimming shortened V by 4 bases and J by 2 bases, and 16 bases separated the two germline ends. Germline loops: CDR1 SGHRS, CDR2 YFSETQ. There are 16 residues in the CDR3. CDR3 loop: CASSLALGPAYNEQFF. For the CDR3, the DNA is TGCGCCAGCAGCCTGGCCTTGGGGCCGGCCTACAATGAGCAGTTCTTC.

This clone was seen once. This chain joins TRBV11-3 and TRBJ2-3, with TRBD2 identical over 7 bases. J gave up 5 bases and V 1 base, and 15 bases lay outside the gene matches. The CDR3 totals 18 residues. Germline CDR1 SGHNT, CDR2 YENEEA. The CDR3 nucleotides read TGTGCCAGCAGCTTAGGGGGCCTTGCGGGAGACGATGTAGATACGCAGTATTTT. Translating it yields CASSLGGLAGDDVDTQYF.

CDR3 bases: TGTGCCAGAAGCTTCACAGGGCTCAACTATGGCTACACCTTC. Translated, it gives CARSFTGLNYGYTF. The genes are TRBV5-3 and TRBJ1-2, with D perhaps TRBD1 (6 bases). TRBV5-3 is an open reading frame whose function is uncertain. Trimming removed 2 bases at V and 2 bases at J, with 10 bases between. This CDR3 spans 14 amino acids.

The table lists this clone with a few counts. This chain joins TRBV5-6 and TRBJ2-3; 7 bases agree with TRBD1. J was trimmed by 6 bases and V by 7 bases; bases with no gene match: 14. From germline, CDR1 is SGHDT and CDR2 YYEEEE. There are 15 residues in the CDR3. CDR3 loop: CASLLGRGRRDTQYF. CDR3 nucleotide sequence: TGTGCCAGCCTCCTGGGTAGGGGGCGCCGGGATACGCAGTATTTT.

This clone was detected only a few times. The chain recombines TRBV7-3 with TRBJ2-2; 11 positions agree with TRBD1. The CDR3 has 15 amino acids. V trimming: 5 bases; J trimming: 6 bases; junction bases outside the gene matches: 5. Looked up from germline, CDR1 is SGHTA and CDR2 is FQGTGA. CDR3 protein: CASSPSGQGAGELFF. In nucleotides, the CDR3 is TGTGCCAGCAGCCCCTCGGGACAGGGGGCCGGGGAGCTGTTTTTT.

This clone was counted a few times. This chain links TRBV28 with TRBJ2-7, with D perhaps matching TRBD1 (6 bases). CDR1 and CDR2 from the germline V gene are MDHEN and SYDVKM. This CDR3 region has 13 residues. Between the trimmed V and J ends, which lost 4 bases and 2 bases, there was a span of 9 bases. The CDR3 DNA follows: TGTGCCAGCAGTTCCGGACAGACCTACGAGCAGTACTTC. Its translation: CASSSGQTYEQYF.

The J gene is TRBJ1-5, the V gene TRBV27; D gene ambiguous. In germline, CDR1 is MNHEY, CDR2 SMNVEV (reference sequence). The CDR3 sequence is 14 residues long. The V gene lost 2 bases and the J gene lost 3 bases, with 8 bases spanning the gap. The CDR3 loop reads CASSLRSHNQPQHF. In nucleotides, the CDR3 is TGTGCCAGCAGTTTACGTAGTCACAATCAGCCCCAGCATTTT.

V usage is TRBV7-9 and J usage is TRBJ2-3; 10 bases are a match to TRBD1. The germline gives CDR1 SEHNR, CDR2 FQNEAQ (reference sequence). This CDR3 contains 16 residues. V was clipped by 4 bases and J by 2 bases; unmatched bases: 6. The CDR3, as DNA: TGTGCCAGCAGCTCCGGACAGGGGGTAGACACAGATACGCAGTATTTT. Amino acid sequence: CASSSGQGVDTDTQYF.

The chain carries TRBV9 and TRBJ2-6; 8 bases line up with TRBD1. This CDR3 has 15 residues. J was trimmed by 3 bases and V by 6 bases; bases with no gene match: 5. Germline V lookup: CDR1 SGDLS, CDR2 YYNGEE. The CDR3 is CASTARGRGANVLTF. CDR3 in DNA: TGTGCCAGCACCGCCAGGGGGCGTGGGGCCAACGTCCTGACTTTC.

The chain joins TRBV7-9 to TRBJ1-1; a weak D match, TRBD1 (5 bases). V lost 7 bases and J lost 1, with 13 bases in between. This CDR3 contains 14 residues. Germline V gene sequence: CDR1 SEHNR, CDR2 FQNEAQ (reference sequence). CDR3 sequence reads: CASTNQGGNTEAFF. CDR3 nucleotide sequence: TGTGCCAGCACAAACCAGGGAGGGAACACTGAAGCTTTCTTT.

The chain couples TRBV19 to TRBJ1-1; possibly TRBD1 for D (5 bases). The CDR3 has 16 residues. Germline CDR1 and CDR2: LNHDA and SQIVND (reference sequence). V lost 11 bases, J lost 7 bases, and 29 bases lay in between. DNA of the CDR3: TGTGCCGGTCGTCCCAGACAGTTCGGAGCCATAGATGAAGCTTTCTTT. This encodes CAGRPRQFGAIDEAFF.

The J gene is TRBJ2-1, the V gene TRBV27; 9 nucleotides align to TRBD1. V shed 3 bases, J shed 4 bases, and the junction held 7 bases outside the gene matches. The CDR3 runs 16 residues. Germline CDR1 MNHEY, CDR2 SMNVEV (reference sequence). The CDR3 DNA reads as TGTGCCAGCAGTTTGGCCGGGACAGGGAAATACAATGAGCAGTTCTTC. Amino acids: CASSLAGTGKYNEQFF.

The rearrangement links TRBV7-2 to TRBJ2-5; TRBD1 agrees at 8 bases. The end of the DNA fits TRBJ2-7 better, so the J call may be wrong. Germline V lookup: CDR1 SGHTA, CDR2 FQGNSA. This CDR3 spans 14 amino acids. The CDR3: CASSFNRGWYEQYF. The CDR3 nucleotides read TGTGCCAGCAGCTTCAACAGGGGGTGGTACGAGCAGTACTTC.

Here the CDR3 DNA reads TGTGCCAGCAGCCCCATAGCGGGAGGGCCGGCCGGGGAGCTGTTTTTT. This codes for CASSPIAGGPAGELFF. The chain recombines TRBV5-5 with TRBJ2-2; 11 bases fit TRBD2. The CDR3 runs to 16 residues. V lost 4 bases, J lost 6 bases, and 8 bases stayed unmatched. Germline loops: CDR1 SGHKS, CDR2 YYEKEE (reference sequence).

The chain employs TRBV9 and TRBJ2-2; D remains unclear. The V gene's germline CDR1 is SGDLS and CDR2 YYNGEE. Deletions cut 3 bases from V and 3 bases from J, with 15 bases between. CDR3 length: 16 residues. The CDR3, as DNA: TGTGCCAGCAGCGCACGACGGCAAGACTACACCGGGGAGCTGTTTTTT. Translating gives CASSARRQDYTGELFF.

This chain uses TRBV5-3 with TRBJ2-3, with 9 bases fitting TRBD1. TRBV5-3 is designated an ORF whose function remains uncertain. This CDR3 has 14 amino acids. J was trimmed by 4 bases and V by 4 bases; bases with no gene match: 4. The CDR3 loop is CARSQRQGADTQYF. The CDR3 DNA reads as TGTGCCAGAAGCCAACGACAGGGGGCAGATACGCAGTATTTT.

The chain carries TRBV25-1 and TRBJ1-2; 10 positions agree with TRBD1. This CDR3 has 15 amino acids. From germline, CDR1 is MGHDK and CDR2 SYGVNS. The ends lost 5 bases at V and 4 bases at J; junction bases unmatched: 7. DNA for the CDR3: TGTGCCAGCAGTCTGACAGGGGGCCTGGGCTATGGCTACACCTTC. Translating gives CASSLTGGLGYGYTF.

V and J are TRBV28 and TRBJ1-1; the D is unclear. Trimming shortened V by 6 bases and J by 3 bases, and 14 bases separated the two germline ends. Germline CDR1 is MDHEN and CDR2 is SYDVKM. This CDR3 region has 14 residues. The CDR3 nucleotides read TGTGCCAGCAGCCTGCCGGAGGGTCACACTGAAGCTTTCTTT. It specifies CASSLPEGHTEAFF.

The J gene is TRBJ1-3, the V gene TRBV9, with D possibly being TRBD1 (5 bases). The CDR3 is made up of 18 amino acids. V lost 0 bases and J 0 bases, leaving 16 bases between the germline ends. Per germline, CDR1 SGDLS and CDR2 YYNGEE. CDR3 sequence (DNA): TGTGCCAGCAGCGTAGAACCGGGGGGATTAGGCTCTGGAAACACCATATATTTT. Translation: CASSVEPGGLGSGNTIYF.

The chain has TRBV18 and TRBJ1-1; 8 bases agree with TRBD1. V gave up 3 bases and J gave up 11 bases; unmatched junction bases: 8. The CDR3 loop spans 13 amino acids. Germline V gene lookup returns CDR1 KGHSH and CDR2 LQKENI. CDR3 DNA: TGTGCCAGCTCACCCGGACAGGGCTCTAGGGCTTTCTTT. Amino acids: CASSPGQGSRAFF.

This clone was counted only a few times. The chain carries TRBV5-6 and TRBJ1-2; TRBD1 matches 7 bases. The V and J ends lost 2 bases and 4 bases, in that order; junction bases with no gene match: 2. This CDR3 is built from 13 residues. CDR1 and CDR2 from the germline V gene are SGHDT and YYEEEE. The CDR3 reads CASSLQGSYGYTF. The CDR3 region has the DNA TGTGCCAGCAGCTTACAGGGGAGCTATGGCTACACCTTC.

The sample holds a few counts of this clone. The chain combines TRBV6-1 with TRBJ2-7; the match to TRBD2 covers 7 bases. CDR3 length equals 15 residues. The germline gives CDR1 MNHNS, CDR2 SASEGT. J gave up 0 bases and V 6 bases, and 8 bases lay outside the gene matches. CDR3 DNA: TGTGCCAGCAGAGCGTCTAGCGGAGGCTCCTACGAGCAGTACTTC. Its translation is CASRASSGGSYEQYF.

This clone was detected only a few times. The chain employs TRBV30 and TRBJ1-5, with D possibly being TRBD1 (5 bases). CDR3 length equals 13 residues. V was cut by 4 bases and J by 5 bases, with 12 bases left in between. Germline CDR1 GTSNPN, CDR2 SVGIG (reference sequence). CDR3 in DNA: TGTGCCTGGACCACCCGGGGGGATCAGCCCCAGCATTTT. It is translated as CAWTTRGDQPQHF.

The chain has TRBV5-1 and TRBJ2-2; weak D call: TRBD1 (6 bases). Trimming cost V 1 base and J 1 base, with 14 bases left between them. The CDR3 totals 17 residues. Germline V gene lookup returns CDR1 SGHRS and CDR2 YFSETQ. The CDR3 region is CASSLTTGTRNTGELFF. CDR3 sequence (DNA): TGCGCCAGCAGCTTGACTACCGGGACAAGGAACACCGGGGAGCTGTTTTTT.

The rearrangement uses TRBV5-1 and TRBJ2-1; D may be TRBD2 (6 bases). Germline loops: CDR1 SGHRS, CDR2 YFSETQ. This CDR3 is built from 19 residues. Trimming stripped 4 bases from V and 10 bases from J, with 33 bases between. The CDR3 DNA follows: TGCGCCAGCAGCCCACTAACCGGGACTCCCACGAGCAGCGAAAGGGAGCAGTTCTTC. Its protein product is CASSPLTGTPTSSEREQFF.

The chain combines TRBV7-8 with TRBJ1-5; TRBD1 agrees at 8 bases. The CDR3 consists of 16 residues. After removal of 3 bases from V and 1 base from J, the junction contained 5 bases not matched to a gene. Germline CDR1 SGHVS, CDR2 FQNEAQ. CDR3: CASSFSNRGSNQPQHF. The CDR3 region has the DNA TGTGCCAGCAGCTTTAGTAACAGGGGGAGCAATCAGCCCCAGCATTTT.

The chain couples TRBV28 to TRBJ1-2, with D possibly matching TRBD1 (6 bases). Germline V CDR1 and CDR2: MDHEN, SYDVKM. Trimming shortened V by 0 bases and J by 7 bases, and 12 bases separated the two germline ends. The CDR3 is made up of 14 amino acids. The CDR3 loop is CASSLWAGVGGYTF. The CDR3 DNA reads as TGTGCCAGCAGTTTATGGGCAGGGGTGGGTGGCTACACCTTC.